The 15 T cell receptor beta chains reported below all come from one sample, sequenced in a study of blood T cell repertoires in COVID-19. Clones were read by immunoSEQ multiplex PCR, and TCRdb kept only the in-frame ones, dropping some. Of 390,000 or so clones listed, 75% to 90% are singletons. Input material: PBMCs or T cells enriched from blood (not recorded which). The receptors come from a woman between 45 and 65 years old who had recovered from COVID-19.

The chain has TRBV7-8 and TRBJ1-3; D is unresolved. There are 15 residues in the CDR3. The ends were cut back, 5 bases at V and 0 bases at J, with 11 bases in the middle. CDR1 is SGHVS, CDR2 FQNEAQ, per germline. CDR3 bases: TGTGCCAGCAGCCCCCCGGGGAGCTCTGGAAACACCATATATTTT. Amino acid sequence: CASSPPGSSGNTIYF.

The CDR3 DNA reads TGTGCCTGGAGAAAAGCCGGGACAAAAGAGACCCAGTACTTC. It is translated as CAWRKAGTKETQYF. V gene TRBV30 combines with J gene TRBJ2-5; a weak D match, TRBD1 (6 bases). CDR1 and CDR2 from the germline V gene are GTSNPN and SVGIG (reference sequence). V was clipped by 3 bases and J by 3 bases, with 14 bases between them. CDR3 size: 14 residues.

The rearrangement uses TRBV27 and TRBJ2-5, with 7 nucleotides matching TRBD2. This CDR3 comprises 16 residues. CDR1 and CDR2 from the germline V gene are MNHEY and SMNVEV (reference sequence). V was pared by 5 bases and J by 5 bases, with 14 bases of the junction left unmatched. The DNA for the CDR3 is TGTGCCAGCAGTCCTTCTCGTGTCTGGGGGGGGGAGACCCAGTACTTC. As protein: CASSPSRVWGGETQYF.

This clone appeared a few times. The chain links TRBV5-5 to TRBJ2-1, with TRBD1 identical over 11 bases. Germline V gene data show CDR1 as SGHKS and CDR2 as YYEKEE (reference sequence). With 4 bases clipped from V and 7 bases from J, the junction kept 7 bases outside the gene matches. CDR3 length: 15 amino acids. Here the CDR3 reads CASSLFGQGANEQFF. CDR3 coding DNA: TGTGCCAGCAGCCTTTTTGGACAGGGGGCGAATGAGCAGTTCTTC.

The rearrangement joins TRBV19 to TRBJ1-5, with no clear D. The CDR3 totals 16 residues. Trimming removed 0 bases from V and 6 bases from J, with 15 bases in between. The germline V gene encodes CDR1 LNHDA and CDR2 SQIVND (reference sequence). CDR3 DNA sequence: TGTGCCAGTAGTATAGATTACGGAGGGTTTGGTCAGCCCCAGCATTTT. Amino acids: CASSIDYGGFGQPQHF.

This chain links TRBV6-6 with TRBJ1-2; no definite D call. The length of the CDR3 is 16 residues. Germline V gene sequence: CDR1 MNHNY, CDR2 SVGAGI (reference sequence). The V end lost 2 bases, the J end lost 3 bases, and 16 bases lay between the germline ends. This chain's CDR3 is CASSYLSAQVDYGYTF. DNA of the CDR3: TGTGCCAGCAGTTACCTGAGTGCTCAAGTGGACTATGGCTACACCTTC.

This rearrangement joins TRBV30 to TRBJ2-4; weak D call: TRBD2 (6 bases). With 1 base removed from V and 3 bases from J, the gap between germline ends came to 13 bases. The CDR3 runs 15 residues. Germline CDR1 GTSNPN, CDR2 SVGIG (reference sequence). The DNA for the CDR3 is TGTGCCTGGAGTGGGACGGGAGTAGGCAAAAACATTCAGTACTTC. Protein product: CAWSGTGVGKNIQYF.

The chain couples TRBV19 to TRBJ1-5; D gene ambiguous. Germline values: CDR1 LNHDA, CDR2 SQIVND (reference sequence). V shed 3 bases and J shed 3 bases, with 18 bases lying between them. CDR3 length: 17 amino acids. CDR3: CASSMVPGVAYNQPQHF. CDR3 in DNA: TGTGCCAGTAGTATGGTGCCCGGGGTTGCGTACAATCAGCCCCAGCATTTT.

This clone has more than one count but fewer than ten. The CDR3 sequence: CAWWDRGDGYTF. The CDR3 DNA reads as TGTGCCTGGTGGGACAGGGGGGATGGCTACACCTTC. The genes are TRBV30 and TRBJ1-2; TRBD1 agrees at 11 bases. V lost 5 bases, J lost 6 bases, and 2 bases stayed unmatched. Germline V lookup: CDR1 GTSNPN, CDR2 SVGIG (reference sequence). The CDR3 has 12 residues.

The chain is built from TRBV14 and TRBJ2-1; no clear D gene. Germline assignment: CDR1 SGHDN and CDR2 FVKESK. V gave up 0 bases and J gave up 9 bases, with 15 bases separating them. This CDR3 has 15 residues. The CDR3 bases are TGTGCCAGCAGCCAAGAGTTACTAACGTCGGTTGAGCAGTTCTTC. Its translation: CASSQELLTSVEQFF.

The chain recombines TRBV6-5 with TRBJ1-1; D gene ambiguous. Germline assignment: CDR1 MNHEY and CDR2 SVGAGI. The V and J ends lost 6 bases and 11 bases respectively, with 13 bases between them. The CDR3 totals 11 residues. The CDR3 loop is CASSGVSGAFF. CDR3 coding DNA: TGTGCCAGCAGCGGGGTTAGTGGCGCTTTCTTT.

The rearrangement links TRBV7-9 to TRBJ1-6, with unresolved D. The CDR3 loop spans 12 amino acids. Germline CDR1 reads SEHNR; CDR2 reads FQNEAQ (reference sequence). V was shortened by 5 bases and J by 9 bases, with 8 bases between the two germline ends. This CDR3 reads CASSRPSSPLHF. CDR3 sequence (DNA): TGTGCCAGCAGCCGTCCTAGTTCACCCCTCCACTTT. Filled out from reference TRBV7-9 and TRBJ1-6, the complete variable domain reads DTGVSQNPRHKITKRGQNVTFRCDPISEHNRLYWYRQTLGQGPEFLTYFQNEAQLEKSRLLSDRFSAERPKGSFSTLEIQRTEQGDSAMYLCASSRPSSPLHFGNGTRLTVT.

This chain connects TRBV11-3 to TRBJ2-5; TRBD2 might be the D (6 bases). Germline-derived CDR1 and CDR2 are SGHNT and YENEEA. This CDR3 region has 14 residues. V was cut by 4 bases and J by 5 bases, with 14 bases left in between. Written as DNA, the CDR3 is TGTGCCAGCAGCTCCAGGCGGGGTTTCGAGACCCAGTACTTC. This gives the protein CASSSRRGFETQYF.

The J gene is TRBJ2-7, the V gene TRBV2; perhaps TRBD2 as D (5 bases). Trimming stripped 6 bases from V and 6 bases from J, with 18 bases between. Germline assignment: CDR1 SNHLY and CDR2 FYNNEI. This CDR3 has 14 residues. The DNA of the CDR3 is TGTGCCAGCAGAGAGACCGAGGGTGAGGTCGAGCAGTACTTC. Amino acids: CASRETEGEVEQYF. Full variable domain (remainder filled in from reference TRBV2 and TRBJ2-7): EPEVTQTPSHQVTQMGQEVILRCVPISNHLYFYWYRQILGQKVEFLVSFYNNEISEKSEIFDDQFSVERPDGSNFTLKIRSTKLEDSAMYFCASRETEGEVEQYFGPGTRLTVT.

The rearrangement uses TRBV7-9 and TRBJ1-2, with D perhaps matching TRBD1 (5 bases). Germline CDR1 reads SEHNR; CDR2 reads FQNEAQ (reference sequence). V was clipped by 1 base and J by 2 bases, with 8 bases between them. This CDR3 contains 14 residues. CDR3 coding DNA: TGTGCCAGCAGCTTAGAAGGGGCCAACTATGGCTACACCTTC. Protein sequence: CASSLEGANYGYTF.